The 5 T cell receptor beta chains given below trace back to one sample, sequenced in a study of OX40 agonist ivuxolimab in advanced cancers. The library was made by the immunoSEQ multiplex PCR assay. Here the immuneACCESS table is served through TCRdb, limited to in-frame sequences with V and J called. Missing clones are a known gap in these copies; in checked studies unresolved V genes cover under half, and the rest lacks a known reason. The sample has about 57,000 clones on record, 85% to 90% of them singletons. More than 0.35% of the sample rests with the top ten. This specimen consisted of CD4+ or CD8+ T cells sorted from blood, obtained in a trial of the OX40 agonist ivuxolimab. The origin of the receptors is an adult with an advanced solid tumor such as melanoma, head and neck, liver or kidney cancer.

In the case of this clone: This specimen includes other DNA sequences encoding the same CDR3. The gene calls are TRBV30 and TRBJ1-3; 7 bases fit TRBD1. Germline V gene lookup returns CDR1 GTSNPN and CDR2 SVGIG (reference sequence). CDR3 length: 14 amino acids. V shed 3 bases, J shed 4 bases, and the junction held 6 bases outside the gene matches. The CDR3 spells CAWSQTGSGNTIYF. In DNA, the CDR3 is TGTGCCTGGAGCCAGACAGGGTCCGGAAACACCATATATTTT.

This clone was detected only once. J is TRBJ1-6 and V is TRBV5-6; no definite D call. The germline CDR1 and CDR2 sequences are SGHDT and YYEEEE. There are 13 residues in the CDR3. V was trimmed by 4 bases and J by 13 bases, leaving 15 bases between them. CDR3 DNA sequence: TGTGCCAGCAGCGTTGACCCGTTTGCTCCCCTCCACTTT. The encoded protein is CASSVDPFAPLHF.

V and J are TRBV7-6 and TRBJ2-5; TRBD1 might be the D (5 bases). The CDR3 covers 13 residues. The V end lost 2 bases, the J end lost 2 bases, and 6 bases lay between the germline ends. Looked up from germline, CDR1 is SGHVS and CDR2 is FNYEAQ. This chain's CDR3 is CASSLRGQETQYF. As DNA, the CDR3 is TGTGCCAGCAGCTTAAGGGGTCAAGAGACCCAGTACTTC.

The chain carries TRBV30 and TRBJ1-1; no reliable D call. This CDR3 has 19 residues. Germline V gene sequence: CDR1 GTSNPN, CDR2 SVGIG (reference sequence). V was clipped by 0 bases and J by 1 base, with 24 bases between them. The CDR3 DNA sequence: TGTGCCTGGAGTGTGGATCGCACGCCCATTTGGTCTCAGAACACTGAAGCTTTCTTT. Translation gives CAWSVDRTPIWSQNTEAFF.

This clone was seen once. V is TRBV28 and J is TRBJ2-7; D gene uncertain. The CDR3 sequence is 13 residues long. V gave up 5 bases and J gave up 2 bases, with 10 bases separating them. Germline V gene sequence: CDR1 MDHEN, CDR2 SYDVKM. CDR3 nucleotide sequence: TGTGCCAGCAGTGGGGTTGGGGCCTACGAGCAGTACTTC. Translated, it gives CASSGVGAYEQYF.